This T cell receptor beta chain appears in the sequencing data of a study of beta chain features in type 1 diabetes. Study-wide findings and caveats: The study found moderately but significantly shorter TCRB CDR3s in all four CD4+ subsets of Type 1 diabetes patients.

Every bit of the isolated RNA underwent reverse transcription, so sequencing read expressed TCRB transcripts. Assay: immunoSEQ multiplex PCR; the TCRdb copy retains only in-frame clones and omits some. This table holds about 190,000 clones, around 8% found once. Germline loops: CDR1 SGHVS, CDR2 FQNEAQ. Losses at the gene ends were 4 bases for V and 7 bases for J; bases not matched to a gene: 6. The CDR3 is made up of 16 amino acids. There was one heparinised blood draw per donor, averaging roughly 120 mL. Details on this clone: Its target is unknown.

The sequencing sample was made of central memory CD4+ T cells from blood. The sequence derives from a woman aged 40 to 49 with type 1 diabetes. The V call is TRBV7-8, the J call TRBJ2-1, with 14 bases identical to TRBD2. CDR3 amino acids: CASSSAGLAGVNEQFF. CDR3 sequence (DNA): TGTGCCAGCAGCTCGGCGGGACTAGCGGGAGTAAATGAGCAGTTCTTC.